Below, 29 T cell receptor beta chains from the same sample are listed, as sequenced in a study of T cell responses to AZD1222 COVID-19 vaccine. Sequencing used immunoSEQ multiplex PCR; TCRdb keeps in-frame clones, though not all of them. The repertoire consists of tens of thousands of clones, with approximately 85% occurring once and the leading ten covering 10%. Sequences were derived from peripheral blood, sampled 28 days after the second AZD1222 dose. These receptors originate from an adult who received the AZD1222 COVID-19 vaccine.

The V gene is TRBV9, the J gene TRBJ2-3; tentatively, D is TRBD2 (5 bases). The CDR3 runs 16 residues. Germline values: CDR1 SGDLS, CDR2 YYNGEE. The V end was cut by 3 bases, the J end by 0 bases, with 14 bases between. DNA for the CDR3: TGTGCCAGCAGCGAACATAGCGCAACTAGCACAGATACGCAGTATTTT. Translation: CASSEHSATSTDTQYF.

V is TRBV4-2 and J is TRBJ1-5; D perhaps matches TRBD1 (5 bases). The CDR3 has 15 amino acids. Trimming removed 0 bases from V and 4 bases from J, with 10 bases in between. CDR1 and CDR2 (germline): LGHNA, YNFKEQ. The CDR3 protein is CASSQEGDRNQPQHF. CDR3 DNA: TGTGCCAGCAGCCAAGAAGGGGATCGAAATCAGCCCCAGCATTTT.

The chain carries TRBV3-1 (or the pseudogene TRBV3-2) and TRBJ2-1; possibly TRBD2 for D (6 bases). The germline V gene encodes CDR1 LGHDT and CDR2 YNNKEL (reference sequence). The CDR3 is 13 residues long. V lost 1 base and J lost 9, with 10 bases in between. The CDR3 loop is CASSQGGLREQFF. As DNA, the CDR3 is TGTGCCAGCAGCCAAGGGGGACTGCGTGAGCAGTTCTTC.

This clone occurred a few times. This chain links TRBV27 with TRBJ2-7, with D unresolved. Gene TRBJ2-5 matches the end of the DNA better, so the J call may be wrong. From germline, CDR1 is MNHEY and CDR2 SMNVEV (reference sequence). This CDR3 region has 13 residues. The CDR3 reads CASSFQPKSTQYF. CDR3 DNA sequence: TGTGCCAGCAGTTTCCAACCCAAGTCGACCCAGTACTTC.

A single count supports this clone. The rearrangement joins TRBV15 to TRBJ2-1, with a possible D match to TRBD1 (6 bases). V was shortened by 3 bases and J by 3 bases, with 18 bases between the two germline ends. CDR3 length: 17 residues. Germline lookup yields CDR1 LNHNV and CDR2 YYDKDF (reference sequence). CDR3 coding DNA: TGTGCCACCAGCAGGACCTACATCGGACAGAGCTACAATGAGCAGTTCTTC. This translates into CATSRTYIGQSYNEQFF.

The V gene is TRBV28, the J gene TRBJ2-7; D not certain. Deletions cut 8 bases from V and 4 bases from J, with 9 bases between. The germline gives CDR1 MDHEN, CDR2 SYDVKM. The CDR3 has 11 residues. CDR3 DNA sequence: TGTGCCAGCGCCGATCGATACGAGCAGTACTTC. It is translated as CASADRYEQYF.

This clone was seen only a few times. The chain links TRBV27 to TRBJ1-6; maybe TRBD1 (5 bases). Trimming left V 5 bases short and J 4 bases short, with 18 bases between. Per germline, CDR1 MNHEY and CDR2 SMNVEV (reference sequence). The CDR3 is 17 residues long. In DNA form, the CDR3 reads TGTGCCAGCAGTGGGGGGACCGAGTCAGTTTATAATTCACCCCTCCACTTT. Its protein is CASSGGTESVYNSPLHF.

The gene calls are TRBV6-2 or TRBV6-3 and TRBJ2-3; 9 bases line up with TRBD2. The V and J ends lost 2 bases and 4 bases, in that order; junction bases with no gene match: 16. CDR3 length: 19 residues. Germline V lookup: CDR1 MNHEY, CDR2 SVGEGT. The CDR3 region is CASSYLSDSGGGASDTQYF. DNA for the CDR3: TGTGCCAGCAGTTACCTTTCCGATTCCGGCGGGGGGGCCTCAGATACGCAGTATTTT.

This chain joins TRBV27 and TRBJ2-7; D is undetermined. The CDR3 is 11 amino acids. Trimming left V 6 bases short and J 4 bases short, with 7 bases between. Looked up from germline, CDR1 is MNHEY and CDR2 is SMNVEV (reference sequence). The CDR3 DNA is TGTGCCAGCAGCCGCGGATACGAGCAGTACTTC. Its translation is CASSRGYEQYF.

This chain's CDR3 is CASSLKGQGAIADTQYF. The DNA of the CDR3 is TGTGCCAGCAGCTTGAAAGGACAGGGGGCAATTGCAGATACGCAGTATTTT. J is TRBJ2-3 and V is TRBV5-6; 11 positions agree with TRBD1. The CDR3 has 17 amino acids. V lost 1 base to trimming and J lost 4 bases; unmatched junction nucleotides: 8. CDR1 is SGHDT, CDR2 YYEEEE, per germline.

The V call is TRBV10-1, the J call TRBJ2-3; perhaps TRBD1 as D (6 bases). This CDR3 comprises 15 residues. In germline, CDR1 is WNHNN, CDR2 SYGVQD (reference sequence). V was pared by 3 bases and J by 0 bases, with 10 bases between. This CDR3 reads CASSEVGASTDTQYF. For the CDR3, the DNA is TGCGCCAGCAGTGAAGTGGGGGCTAGCACAGATACGCAGTATTTT.

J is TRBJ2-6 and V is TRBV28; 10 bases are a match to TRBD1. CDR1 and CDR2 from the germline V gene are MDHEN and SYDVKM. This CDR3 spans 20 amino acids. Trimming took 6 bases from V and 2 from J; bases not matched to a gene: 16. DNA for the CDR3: TGTGCCAGCAGGAAAAAATCCGGACAGGGGGTTATAGCTGGGGCCAACGTCCTGACTTTC. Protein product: CASRKKSGQGVIAGANVLTF.

CDR3 nucleotides: TGTGCCAGCAGCCAAGACGAAAGAAGACTAGCGGGGGGAAGGACCGGGGAGCTGTTTTTT. It is translated as CASSQDERRLAGGRTGELFF. The chain couples TRBV14 to TRBJ2-2; 13 bases line up with TRBD2. Germline assignment: CDR1 SGHDN and CDR2 FVKESK. V lost 0 bases and J lost 5; bases outside the gene matches: 12. This CDR3 has 20 amino acids.

CDR3 amino acids: CASSSPGREQYF. The CDR3 bases are TGTGCCAGCAGTTCCCCCGGGCGCGAGCAGTACTTC. The rearrangement joins TRBV28 to TRBJ2-7; D remains ambiguous. Germline CDR1 is MDHEN and CDR2 is SYDVKM. Between the trimmed V and J ends, which lost 4 bases and 6 bases, there was a span of 10 bases. This CDR3 has 12 amino acids.

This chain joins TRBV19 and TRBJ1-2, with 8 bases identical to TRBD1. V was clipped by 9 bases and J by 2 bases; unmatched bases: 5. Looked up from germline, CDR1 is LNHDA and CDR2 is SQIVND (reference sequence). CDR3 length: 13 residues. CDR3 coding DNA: TGTGCCAGCCAAGGACAGGGAAACTATGGCTACACCTTC. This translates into CASQGQGNYGYTF.

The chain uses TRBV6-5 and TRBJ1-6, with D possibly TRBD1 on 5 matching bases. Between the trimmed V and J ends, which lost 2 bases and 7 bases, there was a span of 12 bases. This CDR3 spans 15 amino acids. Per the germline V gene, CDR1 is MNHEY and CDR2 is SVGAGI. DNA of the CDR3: TGTGCCAGCAGTTACGACCCCCGACAGAATTCACCCCTCCACTTT. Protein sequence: CASSYDPRQNSPLHF.

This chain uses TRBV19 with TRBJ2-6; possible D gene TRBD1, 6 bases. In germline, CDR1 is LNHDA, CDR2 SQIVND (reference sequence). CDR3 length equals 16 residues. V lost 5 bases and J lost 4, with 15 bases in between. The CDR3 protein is CASSPGHGRGANVLTF. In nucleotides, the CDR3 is TGTGCCAGTAGTCCGGGACATGGAAGGGGGGCCAACGTCCTGACTTTC.

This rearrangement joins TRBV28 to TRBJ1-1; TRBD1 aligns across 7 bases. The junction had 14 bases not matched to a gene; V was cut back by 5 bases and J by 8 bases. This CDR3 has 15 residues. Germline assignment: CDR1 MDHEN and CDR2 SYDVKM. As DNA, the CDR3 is TGTGCCAGCAGTCCGCTTAGGACAGGCCTTTTGGAAGCTTTCTTT. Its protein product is CASSPLRTGLLEAFF.

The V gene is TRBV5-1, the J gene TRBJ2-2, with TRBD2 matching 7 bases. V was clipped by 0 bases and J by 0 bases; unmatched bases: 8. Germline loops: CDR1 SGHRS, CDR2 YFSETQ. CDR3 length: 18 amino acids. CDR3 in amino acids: CASSLVGRGLANTGELFF. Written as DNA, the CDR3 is TGCGCCAGCAGCTTGGTGGGTCGAGGACTAGCGAACACCGGGGAGCTGTTTTTT.

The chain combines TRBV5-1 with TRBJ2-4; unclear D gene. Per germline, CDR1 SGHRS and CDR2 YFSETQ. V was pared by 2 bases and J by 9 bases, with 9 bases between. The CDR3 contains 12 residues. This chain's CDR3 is CASSFDRRIQYF. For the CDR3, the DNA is TGCGCCAGCAGCTTTGATAGGCGCATTCAGTACTTC.

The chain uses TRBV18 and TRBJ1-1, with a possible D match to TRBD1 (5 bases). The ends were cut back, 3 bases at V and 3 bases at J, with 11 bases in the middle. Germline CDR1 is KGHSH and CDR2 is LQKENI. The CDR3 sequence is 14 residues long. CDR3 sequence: CASSPSGTYTEAFF. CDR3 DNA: TGTGCCAGCTCACCCTCTGGGACCTACACTGAAGCTTTCTTT.

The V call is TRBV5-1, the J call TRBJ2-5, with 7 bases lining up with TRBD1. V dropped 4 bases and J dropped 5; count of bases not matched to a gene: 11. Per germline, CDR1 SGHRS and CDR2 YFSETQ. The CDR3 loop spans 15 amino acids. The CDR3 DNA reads TGCGCCAGCAGCACAATTACAGGGGAACGGGAGACCCAGTACTTC. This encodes CASSTITGERETQYF.

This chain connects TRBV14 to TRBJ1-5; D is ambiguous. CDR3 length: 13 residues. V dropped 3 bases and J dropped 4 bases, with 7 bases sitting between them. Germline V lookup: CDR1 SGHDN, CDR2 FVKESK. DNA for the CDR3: TGTGCCAGCAGCCAGGCGGGGAATCAGCCCCAGCATTTT. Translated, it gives CASSQAGNQPQHF. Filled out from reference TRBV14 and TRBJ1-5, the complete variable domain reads EAGVTQFPSHSVIEKGQTVTLRCDPISGHDNLYWYRRVMGKEIKFLLHFVKESKQDESGMPNNRFLAERTGGTYSTLKVQPAELEDSGVYFCASSQAGNQPQHFGDGTRLSIL.

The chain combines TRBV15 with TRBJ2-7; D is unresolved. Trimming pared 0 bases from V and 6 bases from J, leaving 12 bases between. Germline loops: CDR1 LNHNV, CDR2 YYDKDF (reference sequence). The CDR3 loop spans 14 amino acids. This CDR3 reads CATSRDLQLREQYF. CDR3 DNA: TGTGCCACCAGCAGAGATTTACAACTGCGCGAGCAGTACTTC.

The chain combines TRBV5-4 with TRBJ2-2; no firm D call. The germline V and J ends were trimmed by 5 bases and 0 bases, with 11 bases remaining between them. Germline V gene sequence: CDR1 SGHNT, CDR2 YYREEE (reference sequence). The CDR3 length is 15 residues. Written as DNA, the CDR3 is TGTGCCAGCAGTAGTATTAGGTCGAACACCGGGGAGCTGTTTTTT. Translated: CASSSIRSNTGELFF.

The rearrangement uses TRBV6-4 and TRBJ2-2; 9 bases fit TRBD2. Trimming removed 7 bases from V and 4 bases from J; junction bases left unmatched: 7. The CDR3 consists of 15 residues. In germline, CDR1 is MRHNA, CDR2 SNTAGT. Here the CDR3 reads CASTEIAGATGELFF. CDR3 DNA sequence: TGTGCCAGCACCGAGATAGCGGGGGCCACCGGGGAGCTGTTTTTT.

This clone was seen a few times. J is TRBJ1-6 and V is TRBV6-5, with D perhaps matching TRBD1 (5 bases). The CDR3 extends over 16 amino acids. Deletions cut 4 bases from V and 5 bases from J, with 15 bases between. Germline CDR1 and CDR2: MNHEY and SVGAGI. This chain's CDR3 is CASSFRTGPNNSPLHF. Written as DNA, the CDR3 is TGTGCCAGCAGTTTTAGAACAGGACCCAATAATTCACCCCTCCACTTT.

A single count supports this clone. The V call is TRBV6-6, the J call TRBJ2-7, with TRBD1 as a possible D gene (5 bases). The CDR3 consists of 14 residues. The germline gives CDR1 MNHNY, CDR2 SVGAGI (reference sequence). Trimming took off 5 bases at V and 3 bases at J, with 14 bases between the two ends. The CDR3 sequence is CASSVYPGNYEQYF. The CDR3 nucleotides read TGTGCCAGCAGTGTTTACCCAGGGAACTACGAGCAGTACTTC.

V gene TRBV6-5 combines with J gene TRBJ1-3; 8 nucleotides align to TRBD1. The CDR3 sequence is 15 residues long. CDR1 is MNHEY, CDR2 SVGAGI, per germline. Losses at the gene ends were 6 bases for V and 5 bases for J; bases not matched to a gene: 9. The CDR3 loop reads CASSSDRGRRNTIYF. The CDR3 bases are TGTGCCAGCAGCTCAGACAGGGGAAGGAGAAACACCATATATTTT.